The 10 T cell receptor beta chains in this list originate from one sample, sequenced in a study of human T cells and chemical hapten exposure. TCRdb used MiXCR to reprocess the RACE reads, holding one entry per CDR3 protein. The sample lists about 69,000 distinct CDR3 sequences; around 10% were seen once. Time point given: patch test 2, 6 weeks after DPC sensitization. Treatment denoted: therapeutic diphenylcyclopropenone sensitization with weekly scalp DPC. The source was whole blood, collected in connection with sensitization to the hapten diphenylcyclopropenone (DPC). The receptors were sampled from a woman between 45 and 60 years old with alopecia areata. Some clones in this sample may be carry-over from other donors' samples.

This clonotype was picked up many times. One end of the junction fails to match germline, which may point to a read error. The chain is built from TRBV5-1 and TRBJ2-3; TRBD2 agrees at 11 bases. The CDR3 covers 14 residues. Germline CDR1 and CDR2: SGHRS and YFSETQ. The CDR3 DNA is TGTGCCAGCAGCTTAGCGGGAGGGACAGATACGCAGTATTTT. It specifies CASSLAGGTDTQYF.

The chain uses TRBV29-1 and TRBJ1-5, with 9 bases identical to TRBD1. In germline, CDR1 is SQVTM, CDR2 ANQGSEA. The J segment lost 0 bases and the V segment lost 6 bases, leaving 3 bases of the junction unmatched. This CDR3 has 14 residues. CDR3 sequence (DNA): TGCAGCGTATGGACAGGGGTTAGCAATCAGCCCCAGCATTTT. It specifies CSVWTGVSNQPQHF.

This clonotype turned up a few times. The chain uses TRBV12-3 or TRBV12-4 and TRBJ1-2; tentatively, D is TRBD1 (5 bases). Trimming removed 4 bases from V and 3 bases from J, with 9 bases in between. This CDR3 has 13 residues. Here the CDR3 reads CASSYGADYGYTF. The CDR3 DNA sequence: TGTGCCAGCAGTTACGGGGCGGACTATGGCTACACCTTC.

This clonotype came up many times. V and J are TRBV20-1 and TRBJ1-4, with D perhaps TRBD1 (5 bases). Deletions cut 0 bases from V and 8 bases from J, with 10 bases between. The CDR3 extends over 13 amino acids. Germline lookup yields CDR1 DFQATT and CDR2 SNEGSKA (reference sequence). CDR3 coding DNA: TGCAGTGCTAGAGACTCCCGGGACGAAAAACTGTTTTTT. Translating gives CSARDSRDEKLFF.

Many counts were recorded for this clonotype. The rearrangement links TRBV21-1 to TRBJ2-1; the table's D gene call, TRBD2, was not cross checked with the DNA. TRBV21-1 is given as a pseudogene. This CDR3 has 16 residues. Here the CDR3 reads CASSKAEGRRYNEQFF. The DNA of the CDR3 is TGTGCCAGCAGCAAAGCGGAGGGTAGGAGGTACAATGAGCAGTTCTTC.

There are many counts of this clonotype. J is TRBJ1-2 and V is TRBV3-1; D uncertain. Trimming removed 6 bases from V and 13 bases from J, with 12 bases in between. The length of the CDR3 is 10 residues. Germline V gene data show CDR1 as LGHDT and CDR2 as YNNKEL (reference sequence). CDR3 sequence: CASSGVTSTF. In DNA form, the CDR3 reads TGTGCCAGCAGTGGAGTCACCTCCACCTTC.

The V and J genes are TRBV6-2 or TRBV6-3 and TRBJ1-5, with 10 bases fitting TRBD1. The CDR3 spans 18 residues. Per the germline V gene, CDR1 is MNHEY and CDR2 is SVGEGT. After removal of 6 bases from V and 3 bases from J, the junction contained 14 bases not matched to a gene. CDR3 sequence: CASSLNSWTGGINQPQHF. CDR3 coding DNA: TGTGCCAGCAGCCTCAACTCCTGGACAGGGGGAATCAATCAGCCCCAGCATTTT.

This clonotype was counted ten times or more. The rearrangement uses TRBV12-3 or TRBV12-4 and TRBJ1-1; 7 positions match TRBD1. V lost 6 bases to trimming and J lost 3 bases; unmatched junction nucleotides: 4. This CDR3 is built from 13 residues. In nucleotides, the CDR3 is TGTGCCAGCAGCATTACAGGGGACACTGAAGCTTTCTTT. Its protein is CASSITGDTEAFF.

This clonotype was observed many times. V gene TRBV5-1 combines with J gene TRBJ1-4, with D tentatively TRBD1 (6 bases). Trimming stripped 4 bases from V and 7 bases from J, with 17 bases between. CDR1 and CDR2 (germline): SGHRS, YFSETQ. The CDR3 is made up of 15 amino acids. CDR3 DNA: TGCGCCAGCAGCCTGTCCGGCCAGGGGAGTGAAAAACTGTTTTTT. Residues: CASSLSGQGSEKLFF.

The V and J genes are TRBV7-2 and TRBJ1-2; 8 bases line up with TRBD1. The V gene end was trimmed by 5 bases and the J gene end by 4 bases; junction bases not matched to a gene: 3. Germline lookup yields CDR1 SGHTA and CDR2 FQGNSA. This CDR3 comprises 13 residues. CDR3 coding DNA: TGTGCCAGCAGCATAGGACAGGGCTATGGCTACACCTTC. Its protein product is CASSIGQGYGYTF.